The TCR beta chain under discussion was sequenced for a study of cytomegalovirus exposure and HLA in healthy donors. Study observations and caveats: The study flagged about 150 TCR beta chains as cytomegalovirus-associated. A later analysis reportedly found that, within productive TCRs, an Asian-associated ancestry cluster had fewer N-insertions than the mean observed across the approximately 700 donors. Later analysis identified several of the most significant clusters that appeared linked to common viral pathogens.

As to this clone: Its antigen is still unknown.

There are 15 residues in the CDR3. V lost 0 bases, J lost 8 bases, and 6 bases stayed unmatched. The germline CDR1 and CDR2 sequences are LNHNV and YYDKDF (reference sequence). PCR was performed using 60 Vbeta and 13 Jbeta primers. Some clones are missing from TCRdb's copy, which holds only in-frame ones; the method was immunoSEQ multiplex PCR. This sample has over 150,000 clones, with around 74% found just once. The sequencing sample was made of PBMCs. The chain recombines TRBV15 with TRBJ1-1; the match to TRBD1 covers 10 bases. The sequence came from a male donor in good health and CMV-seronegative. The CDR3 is CATSREGTGVKEAFF. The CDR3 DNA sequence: TGTGCCACCAGCAGAGAAGGGACAGGGGTGAAGGAAGCTTTCTTT.